This is a list of T cell receptor beta chains from one sample in a study of beta chain features in type 1 diabetes. The assay was immunoSEQ multiplex PCR, and TCRdb's table has in-frame clones only and misses some. This sample has 240,000 or so clones, with roughly 70% found just once. Specimen: naive CD4+ T cells from blood. These receptors all come from a man aged 25 to 45 in good health. The CDR3 runs from the conserved cysteine through the conserved F or W. Fields, in order: CDR3 protein, CDR3 DNA, clone size, D gene, J gene, CDR3 length, V gene. The D gene is left open where the match is weak. For some rows the clone size is stated as once, few or many, or as a class when expanded; others skip it.

CDR3aa: CASRSGVVYNEQFF
CDR3nt: TGTGCCAGTAGGAGCGGTGTTGTCTACAATGAGCAGTTCTTC
abundance: once
d_gene: .
j_gene: TRBJ2-1
len: 14
v_gene: TRBV19

CDR3aa: CASSSQGYEQYF
CDR3nt: TGTGCCAGCAGTTCGCAGGGTTACGAGCAGTACTTC
abundance: once
d_gene: .
j_gene: TRBJ2-7
len: 12
v_gene: TRBV2

CDR3aa: CASSRRTENYGYTF
CDR3nt: TGTGCCAGCAGCCGCCGGACGGAGAACTATGGCTACACCTTC
abundance: .
d_gene: .
j_gene: TRBJ1-2
len: 14
v_gene: TRBV7-9

CDR3aa: CSVATGARETQYF
CDR3nt: TGCAGCGTCGCTACAGGGGCTCGAGAGACCCAGTACTTC
abundance: few
d_gene: TRBD1
j_gene: TRBJ2-5
len: 13
v_gene: TRBV29-1

CDR3aa: CASSSRDRVIEQYF
CDR3nt: TGTGCCAGCAGTTCCCGGGACAGGGTTATCGAGCAGTACTTC
abundance: .
d_gene: TRBD1
j_gene: TRBJ2-7
len: 14
v_gene: TRBV27

CDR3aa: CASTRDRDSKAFF
CDR3nt: TGTGCCAGTACCAGAGACAGGGACTCAAAAGCTTTCTTT
abundance: .
d_gene: TRBD1
j_gene: TRBJ1-1
len: 13
v_gene: TRBV19

CDR3aa: CASSYQGINTGELFF
CDR3nt: TGTGCCAGCAGTTACCAGGGTATTAACACCGGGGAGCTGTTTTTT
abundance: .
d_gene: .
j_gene: TRBJ2-2
len: 15
v_gene: TRBV6-5

CDR3aa: CASSPGTAIAKNIQYF
CDR3nt: TGTGCCAGCAGCCCTGGGACTGCTATAGCCAAAAACATTCAGTACTTC
abundance: .
d_gene: .
j_gene: TRBJ2-4
len: 16
v_gene: TRBV7-9

CDR3aa: CASSKQPGVSTDTQYF
CDR3nt: TGTGCCAGCAGCAAGCAGCCAGGCGTAAGCACAGATACGCAGTATTTT
abundance: once
d_gene: .
j_gene: TRBJ2-3
len: 16
v_gene: TRBV21-1

CDR3aa: CSVGQEPPSDTQYF
CDR3nt: TGCAGCGTTGGACAGGAACCTCCCTCAGATACGCAGTATTTT
abundance: .
d_gene: .
j_gene: TRBJ2-3
len: 14
v_gene: TRBV29-1

CDR3aa: CAISEFQGQTQYF
CDR3nt: TGTGCCATCAGTGAGTTCCAGGGGCAGACCCAGTACTTC
abundance: .
d_gene: .
j_gene: TRBJ2-5
len: 13
v_gene: TRBV10-3

CDR3aa: CAWSPGLGVDTGELFF
CDR3nt: TGTGCCTGGTCGCCGGGACTAGGAGTTGACACCGGGGAGCTGTTTTTT
abundance: .
d_gene: TRBD2
j_gene: TRBJ2-2
len: 16
v_gene: TRBV30

CDR3aa: CAWSAPGHKGYTF
CDR3nt: TGTGCCTGGAGTGCTCCGGGACATAAAGGCTACACCTTC
abundance: few
d_gene: .
j_gene: TRBJ1-2
len: 13
v_gene: TRBV30

CDR3aa: CASSPIMNTEAFF
CDR3nt: TGTGCCAGCAGCCCTATAATGAACACTGAAGCTTTCTTT
abundance: .
d_gene: .
j_gene: TRBJ1-1
len: 13
v_gene: TRBV7-9